The following is a T cell receptor (beta chain) sequence with its context. There are a few counts of this clone. Its antigen remains undetermined. Base qualities were left out, and no much larger clone turns up one base away. This sample stems from a study of cytomegalovirus exposure and HLA in healthy donors (dated by TCRdb to the late 2010s). General notes on the study: According to an earlier analysis of a few hundred of the donors, 150 million to 200 million T cells yielded 90 million to 130 million unique TCR beta sequences and approximately 280 Gb of sequence data. An early release that covered about 600 HLA-typed donors contained around 300 gigabases of sequencing data and about 93 million unique TCR sequences. Among the roughly 390 genotyped donors, around 81% belonged to the genetic ancestry cluster associated with self-reported Caucasian donors. The aim of the study was to test whether cataloging public T cell receptors could identify signatures of past pathogen exposure. Using immunosequencing, the study profiled T cell repertoires from 500 to 800 subjects and related those repertoires to cytomegalovirus serostatus. Besides the first cohort of around 670 subjects, a separate validation cohort made up of roughly 120 different subjects was used. To predict cytomegalovirus infection status, the study brought together high-throughput TCR immunosequencing, statistical association of individual TCRs with disease status, and machine learning. In a later analysis, previously published TCR beta repertoires from 550 to 750 donors were re-analyzed and high-resolution HLA genotyping was added so that TCR occurrence patterns could be studied. In the later analysis, no new phenotypic data were used to find candidate immune exposures; instead, reliance was placed on TCR beta sequences and their occurrence across donors. An earlier analysis of around 580 of the donors used high-throughput TCR beta sequencing to judge whether each TCR beta V gene segment behaved as functional or pseudogenic. Alongside the repertoire data, information on donor age, sex, ethnicity and CMV serostatus was compiled. Genome-wide SNP genotypes for about 60% of the roughly 700 donors were used in a later genetic analysis, which treated that subset as a discovery cohort. All discovery cohort repertoires had been generated using a single sequencing platform. Both class I and class II loci were covered by HLA typing, at four-digit resolution. Typing coverage differed by locus: A, B, C, DRB1 and DQB1 were typed in roughly 620-630 donors, DQA1 in roughly 510, DPA1 in nearly 610, and DPB1 in around 440. Because of strong linkage in the cohort, 4 to 6 DR-DQ haplotypes were treated as single units for association and clustering. Among some 400 genotyped donors of the cohort, an average of about 240,000 unique TCR beta nucleotide sequences was sequenced per donor, of which 15% to 20% were non-productive.

Summary of the overall study and its limitations: Roughly uniform sequencing depth across donors was assumed in presence/absence analyses, although this assumption may not hold. Because the 87-base-pair reads could not distinguish some IMGT-functional V segments, including TRBV6-2 and TRBV6-3, those segments were excluded. A total of 164 TCR beta chains were listed by the study as associated with cytomegalovirus. According to a later analysis, TCR association rates differed among HLA loci, with DRB1 alleles showing the most associated TCRs and HLA-C alleles showing the fewest. The authors suggested that the approach could potentially be generalized to other disease states and immunological phenotypes. For the cohort, immune exposure information was limited to CMV serostatus. Because some donors lacked HLA typing at each locus, the association tests relied only on the typed subset. The cohort was sequenced for TCR beta chains only, and without alpha or paired-chain data the features that could be detected were limited. In a later genetic analysis, a missense DCLRE1C variant was associated with V-gene and J-gene trimming of TCR beta chains, and the association was replicated in an independent cohort. The classifier was reported to diagnose cytomegalovirus status with high specificity and sensitivity in both the original cohort and the validation cohort. Linkage disequilibrium might explain the correlated functional status among segregating V segments, but an unknown experimental factor could not be ruled out. The sequencing pipeline was judged likely to have produced a cluster of highly shared sequence variants as a technical artifact. Specific HLA alleles were associated with over 15,000 TCR beta sequences at a false discovery rate of 0.05 in a later analysis. When HLA alleles, especially DR and DQ, strongly co-occurred, TCR associations were difficult to assign to individual alleles. A later genetic analysis reported fewer N-insertions in productive TCRs among donors in an Asian-associated ancestry cluster than the roughly 700-donor mean. Most TCR sequences were seen in very few donors, while some public TCRs were found in many individuals. In a later analysis, HLA-associated TCR beta chains showed more clonal expansion and lower generation probabilities than non-associated chains that were equally common. A later analysis found that most CMV-associated TCR beta chains appeared HLA-restricted, with HLA associations seemingly driven largely by CMV exposure. Three of the identified cytomegalovirus-associated TCR beta chains were confirmed in vitro to be specific for cytomegalovirus antigens. The earlier analysis of a few hundred of the donors excluded seventeen rarely observed V segments, including chromosome 9 orphons, because counts were too low. A later analysis reported that several top co-occurrence clusters appeared linked to parvovirus B19, influenza, CMV and Epstein-Barr virus. An earlier analysis of around 500 of the donors showed that most TCR beta V segments appeared in productive rearrangements either about 90% or about 30% of the time, which broadly matched IMGT annotations. A further reported finding was that TCR beta sequences accurately predicted the HLA-A and HLA-B alleles for most subjects in the first cohort.

The cohort comprised some 730 healthy bone marrow donors. At the time of sampling, every cohort member was nominally healthy, though immune exposures that went unrecorded were likely present. The donor was CMV seronegative and was included in the group of a few hundred seronegative cohort members. Every donor gave a peripheral blood sample, and the peripheral blood mononuclear cells from that sample were used for TCR beta sequencing. The Qiagen DNeasy Blood Extraction Kit was used to extract genomic DNA from the blood cell samples. V is reduced by 4 bases and J by 4 bases, leaving a spacing of 5 bases between them. The CDR3 goes from the cysteine to the phenylalanine over 12 residues. The sequence is cut down to CDR3 DNA, 36 bases in frame from base 1. The germline V gene gives CDR1 as SGDLS and CDR2 as YYNGEE. The library was built by means of the immunoSEQ multiplex PCR assay. For the multiplex PCR, a mixture combining 60 forward primers for TCR Vbeta segments and 13 reverse primers for TCR Jbeta segments was used. Amplification of the CDR3 region of rearranged TCR beta genes was performed with a multiplex PCR assay on genomic DNA. Amplified TCR beta libraries were sequenced as 87-base-pair reads on the Illumina HiSeq System. Per the source publication's procedure: Across the 670 or so repertoires, a later analysis counted tens of millions of unique TCR beta chains, approximately 10 million of which were shared by at least two donors. A nearest-neighbor algorithm error-corrected the raw reads and collapsed the reads into unique sequences, merging closely related sequences to remove PCR and sequencing errors. CDR3 sequences were aligned to IMGT reference sequences to assign V, D and J gene segments. For a sequence to be retained, a match of at least six nucleotides was required to both a V gene segment and a J gene segment. Rearrangements were called productive when the CDR3 lacked stop codons and stayed in frame with V and J; all others were non-productive. Following IMGT convention, CDR3 was defined as the stretch from the second conserved V-encoded cysteine to the conserved J-encoded phenylalanine. In an earlier analysis of more than 550 of the donors, sequences lacking an unambiguous match to a single V gene segment were excluded. An earlier analysis of roughly 590 of the donors called V segments functional above 56.7% productive rearrangements and segregating when the between-donor standard deviation exceeded 5%. A statistical classification framework was developed to diagnose cytomegalovirus status using the catalog of TCR beta chain sequences. V and J gene assignment, in a later analysis, came from comparing TCR nucleotide sequences with IMGT/GENE-DB human TR gene sequences. In a later analysis, CDR3 sequences and most-parsimonious VDJ recombination scenarios were assigned using the TCRdist pipeline. In a later analysis, each TCR beta chain was defined by its CDR3 amino acid sequence together with its V-gene family, and reads lacking a unique V-gene family were excluded. A later analysis removed 600 or so highly shared, low-generation-probability nucleotide sequences to deal with suspected cross-contamination and a sequencing artifact. In a later analysis, a clonal expansion index for each public chain was calculated from normalized within-repertoire ranks of inferred template counts. A later analysis computed generation probabilities with a VDJ recombination model fitted to out-of-frame rearrangements, and checked the results against IGoR. In a later analysis, TCR-TCR, TCR-HLA and TCR-CMV co-occurrence was scored with hypergeometric tests, and a repertoire-size bias correction was applied to TCR pairs. To estimate false discovery rates, a later analysis permuted the HLA or CMV assignments 20 times. In a later analysis, co-occurring TCRs were grouped using DBSCAN, and TCRdist sequence similarity was added for clustering within HLA-allele-positive subsets. Repertoires with fewer than 30,000 or more than 120,000 public chains were left out of co-occurrence clustering, as were several repertoires with anomalous nucleotide sharing. TCRdb mirrors the immuneACCESS table, restricted to in-frame sequences. Some clones are absent from its copies; in checked studies, under half trace to an unresolved V gene, and the reason for the others is unknown. The V and J calls and clone size come from that table; D and trimming were worked out from the DNA. The table for this sample lists fewer than 110,000 clones; approximately 74% of them were counted only once. Of the sample, 1.5% to 2% is held by the ten largest clones.

This clonotype was sampled from a middle-aged woman in good health and CMV-seronegative. The rearrangement combines TRBV9 with TRBJ2-2; no confident D gene assignment can be made. The sample was PBMCs. The CDR3 protein is CASSPGTGELFF. The nucleotide sequence reads as follows: TGTGCCAGCAGCCCAGGCACCGGGGAGCTGTTTTTT.